Listed below are T cell receptor beta chains from one sample, sequenced in a study of regulatory T cells in long-lasting Graves disease. TCRdb fed the multiplex PCR reads into MiXCR, producing one record per CDR3 protein. The data contain a few hundred thousand distinct CDR3 sequences, over 20% of them singletons. This material consisted of peripheral blood mononuclear cells (PBMCs), taken when the disease was refractory, from a patient treated with antithyroid drugs. The receptors here all came from a female donor with Graves disease. CDR3s include the opening cysteine and the closing phenylalanine or tryptophan. D genes are given only for firm matches. Rows give clone size only sometimes, using once, few, many, or a class for an expanded clone.

>many|TRBV27|TRBD2|TRBJ2-2
CASRNTGGTGELFF
>-|TRBV18|-|TRBJ1-2
CASSPDSLNYGYTF
>many|TRBV11-2|-|TRBJ1-5
CASSSGTALNQPQHF
>-|TRBV5-1|TRBD1|TRBJ2-7
CASSGQGIDEQYF
>many|TRBV28|-|TRBJ1-3
CASSSPADRGNTIYF
>many|TRBV2|TRBD1|TRBJ1-5
CASRAGGGGVQPQHF
>-|TRBV7-2|-|TRBJ2-7
CASSSDWGDDEQYF
>many|TRBV7-2|-|TRBJ1-1
CASSRAGSYTEAFF
>-|TRBV20-1|-|TRBJ2-5
CSARERTLQETQYF
>many|TRBV12-3/TRBV12-4|-|TRBJ1-6
CASSLAPERGWFDSPLHF
>few|TRBV2|TRBD2|TRBJ2-3
CASIEAGVGADTQYF
>few|TRBV28|TRBD2|TRBJ2-1
CASRQTSGGYNEQFF
>-|TRBV5-1|-|TRBJ2-2
CASSFEGSTGELFF
>many|TRBV19|TRBD1|TRBJ2-2
CASSTGQVANTGELFF
>-|TRBV10-3|-|TRBJ1-3
CAISEPEAGNTIYF
>few|TRBV27|TRBD2|TRBJ2-5
CASKGSGRATETQYF
>many|TRBV6-1|-|TRBJ2-5
CASRTGNLETQYF
>many|TRBV28|-|TRBJ2-7
CASSSPTGRGVYEQYF
>-|TRBV3-1|-|TRBJ1-3
CASSQVEKGNPGNTIYF
>few|TRBV6-5|-|TRBJ2-3
CASSYSFIVGGTTDTQYF
>few|TRBV9|-|TRBJ1-4
CASSVEPDRTNEKLFF
>many|TRBV3-1|-|TRBJ2-5
CASSQEGGLREETQYF
>many|TRBV6-1|-|TRBJ1-5
CASTLEFNQPQHF
>few|TRBV19|-|TRBJ1-4
CASSRSEGFRGEKLFF
>many|TRBV12-3/TRBV12-4|-|TRBJ2-2
CASSFYGLLTGELFF
>many|TRBV6-2/TRBV6-3|-|TRBJ1-5
CASSGTHYSNQPQHF
>-|TRBV28|TRBD2|TRBJ2-3
CASSSVRSSGSTDTQYF
>many|TRBV7-6|-|TRBJ2-5
CASSPPVETQYF
>few|TRBV29-1|TRBD1|TRBJ1-1
CSVPRTGSFMNTEAFF